This T cell receptor beta chain comes out of a study of T cells in Graves' hyperthyroidism and ophthalmopathy (dated by TCRdb to the late 2010s). Background on the whole study: Peripheral blood was sampled at the time of initial diagnosis, prior to any treatment. Thyroid tissue and blood T-cell repertoires from several Graves' hyperthyroidism patients were also compared in the study. TCR V-J signatures able to tell the groups apart were searched for in a discovery cohort of 100 patients, of whom around 42 had Graves' ophthalmopathy and 55 to 60 had stable Graves' hyperthyroidism. An independent validation cohort of 18 to 20 hyperthyroidism patients and about 15 patients who later progressed to ophthalmopathy tested prospective prediction of ophthalmopathy. The paper describes TCR Vbeta CDR3 sequencing of more than 120 peripheral blood samples, made up of 43 ophthalmopathy patients, 70 to 80 hyperthyroidism patients and 17 progressor patients. The roughly 94 discovery patients were randomly split 7:3 into training and test sets. After blood sampling, hyperthyroidism patients were treated with methimazole at a starting dose of 30 mg daily, and ophthalmopathy patients were treated with high-dose intravenous methylprednisolone.

This clonotype was counted ten times or more. This receptor's antigen is unknown. No much larger clone exists at a distance of one base, and base qualities are not known. Germline trimming: 6 bases from V, 1 base from J; junction bases outside gene matches: 4. CDR1 and CDR2, looked up from the germline V gene (reference sequence), are DFQATT and SNEGSKA. Including cysteine and phenylalanine, the CDR3 has 13 amino acids. The kept DNA is CDR3 alone, 39 bases in frame from the first base. Amplification of TCR beta CDR3 regions was carried out from RNA transcripts. The TCR CDR3 was subjected to a first round of RT-PCR using the HTBI primer set and the Qiagen OneStep RT-PCR kit. Libraries were constructed in a second round of multiplex PCR, after which size selection and purification were carried out. Sequencing of the libraries was done on an Illumina HiSeq2000 using paired-end 100 bp reads. In the source study's methods: SOAPnuke was used to process the raw data, removing reads that contained adapters or uncalled bases, had a mean Phred below 15, or lacked an exact match to the constant primer or identifier. High-quality paired reads were merged with COPE v1.2.5, and unique nucleotide sequences were defined as clonotypes. MiTCR v1.1 was used to align clonotypes to the IMGT TRBV, TRBD and TRBJ reference segments. The analysis included only V-J combinations with a frequency above 0.0001, which together covered more than 99% of the repertoires. The TCS score was defined as F50 (clonal expansion) divided by E x V (chaos), with BLOSUM62-based TCRdist calculated between CDR3 peptides within each V-J. Welch's t-statistics and random forest reduced 514 V-J features to roughly 13, which were used in a naive Bayes classifier (R e1071). TCRdb redid the processing of the public reads, applying fastp at Q25 and MiXCR, and retained in-frame beta chains. One record per CDR3 amino acid sequence lists the most common genes and DNA. The V and J calls follow TCRdb's processing rather than the paper's. The sample includes fewer than 110,000 distinct CDR3 sequences, with approximately 16% observed a single time. In total, the top ten clones hold 35% to 45% of the sample.

Stable Graves' hyperthyroidism was defined as the absence of progression to ophthalmopathy over 18 months of follow-up. Hyperthyroidism patients were newly diagnosed, had a disease duration of under 2 months, and were aged 18 to 65 years. Any patient with an uncontrolled infection, another autoimmune disease, pregnancy or lactation was excluded. Clinical symptoms, serum thyroxine and TRAb, thyroid ultrasound, and orbital computed tomography formed the basis for the diagnoses. Ficoll-Paque density gradient centrifugation was used to isolate PBMCs from about 10 ml of fresh peripheral blood. Trizol reagent was used to extract total RNA, and RNA quality was then checked on an Agilent 2100 Bioanalyzer. The investigation overall reported the following: Ophthalmopathy was separated from stable hyperthyroidism by a 13 V-J signature model, with over 85% sensitivity and roughly 81% specificity obtained in cross-validation and 80%/75% obtained in testing. In validation, progression to ophthalmopathy was predicted by the model with nearly 71% sensitivity and around 75% specificity, a median of about 6.8 months before onset. No statistical method was used to set the sample size in advance, and investigators knew the group allocation. Most expanded thyroid clonotypes (frequency above 0.001) were also detected in blood, suggesting blood repertoires may reflect thyroid immune responses.

In this chain, TRBV20-1 is recombined with TRBJ1-1, with TRBD1 matching 8 junction bases. The sequencing sample was made of blood. This TCR was recovered from a woman in her forties or fifties with Graves' hyperthyroidism. The CDR3 protein sequence reads: CSAGQGGNTEAFF. The DNA reads as follows: TGCAGTGCAGGACAGGGTGGGAACACTGAAGCTTTCTTT.